These T cell receptor beta chains were read from a single sample in a study of blood T cell repertoires in COVID-19. Using immunoSEQ multiplex PCR, the repertoire was profiled, and TCRdb retains in-frame clones only, with some absent. The sample lists about 120,000 clones; almost 90% were seen once. Sequences were obtained from peripheral blood. These receptors came from a woman aged 55-69 years with COVID-19, enrolled during active disease. CDR3s include the opening cysteine and the closing phenylalanine or tryptophan. A D gene is named only where the DNA matches it firmly. Clone size is not always given. Where it is, it says once, few, many or a class for expanded clones.

>14|-|-|TRBV15|TRBJ1-3
TGTGCCACCAGCGTTCCCGACAGGGGAAACACCATATATTTT
CATSVPDRGNTIYF
>15|-|-|TRBV19|TRBJ2-1
TGTGCCAGTAGTATAGGAGGGACACCTTACAATGAGCAGTTCTTC
CASSIGGTPYNEQFF
>13|-|TRBD1|TRBV4-2|TRBJ1-2
TGTGCCAGCAGCCAAGAAGTTGCAGGGGGGTACACCTTC
CASSQEVAGGYTF
>14|-|-|TRBV6-5|TRBJ1-2
TGTGCCAGCAGTTTCCGACGGGATAACTATGGCTACACCTTC
CASSFRRDNYGYTF
>15|-|-|TRBV9|TRBJ2-1
TGTGCCAGCAGCGTAGACTCCCCCTCCTACAATGAGCAGTTCTTC
CASSVDSPSYNEQFF
>13|-|TRBD1|TRBV5-1|TRBJ1-2
TGCGCCAGCGCACAGGGGAGTAACTATGGCTACACCTTC
CASAQGSNYGYTF
>15|-|-|TRBV11-2|TRBJ2-5
TGTGCCAGCATGGGAAACTGGGACTTCCAAGAGACCCAGTACTTC
CASMGNWDFQETQYF
>17|once|-|TRBV4-3|TRBJ2-3
TGCGCCAGCAGCCAAGAGGATTGGGGGGGCGACACAGATACGCAGTATTTT
CASSQEDWGGDTDTQYF
>15|-|TRBD1|TRBV6-2/TRBV6-3|TRBJ1-4
TGTGCCAGCAGTACACACAGGGGTTCTAATGAAAAACTGTTTTTT
CASSTHRGSNEKLFF
>14|-|-|TRBV5-5|TRBJ1-2
TGTGCCAGCAGCACCGTGACAGGCAACTATGGCTACACCTTC
CASSTVTGNYGYTF
>15|-|TRBD1|TRBV6-5|TRBJ1-5
TGTGCCAGCACCCTGACAGGGGCGGCGGGTCAGCCCCAGCATTTT
CASTLTGAAGQPQHF
>14|-|TRBD1|TRBV19|TRBJ1-1
TGTGCCAGTAGTCCTCAGGGGGCGAACACTGAAGCTTTCTTT
CASSPQGANTEAFF
>15|-|-|TRBV6-2/TRBV6-3|TRBJ1-4
TGTGCCAGCAGCCTCGAGTTTGCAACTAATGAAAAACTGTTTTTT
CASSLEFATNEKLFF
>17|-|TRBD1|TRBV7-9|TRBJ1-1
TGTGCCAGCAGCTCGGGAGCCGGGACAGGAGAGAACACTGAAGCTTTCTTT
CASSSGAGTGENTEAFF
>14|-|-|TRBV7-9|TRBJ1-1
TGTGCCAGCAGCTTACAACAGAAGAACACTGAAGCTTTCTTT
CASSLQQKNTEAFF
>16|-|-|TRBV3-1/TRBV3-2|TRBJ1-6
TGTGCCAGCAGCCAAAAAGGGTCAGGGGCTAATTCACCCCTCCACTTT
CASSQKGSGANSPLHF
>13|-|-|TRBV7-2|TRBJ1-2
TGTGCCAGCAGCTTAGCGTCTGACTATGGCTACACCTTC
CASSLASDYGYTF
>14|-|TRBD1|TRBV6-2/TRBV6-3|TRBJ1-5
TGTGCCAGCAGCCGACAGGGCGGCAATCAGCCCCAGCATTTT
CASSRQGGNQPQHF
>17|-|-|TRBV4-3|TRBJ2-3
TGCGCCAGCAGCCAAGATGTGAGGCCCCACCGCACAGATACGCAGTATTTT
CASSQDVRPHRTDTQYF
>16|once|TRBD1|TRBV4-3|TRBJ1-3
TGCGCCAGCAGCCAAGTCCCCACAGGGGGCCGGGACACCATATATTTT
CASSQVPTGGRDTIYF
>16|-|-|TRBV5-4|TRBJ2-6
TGTGCCAGCAGCTCCGGGACAAACTCTGGGGCCAACGTCCTGACTTTC
CASSSGTNSGANVLTF
>15|once|-|TRBV7-6|TRBJ2-7
TGTGCCAGCAGCTTAGTCGACAGCCCCGTCTACGAGCAGTACTTC
CASSLVDSPVYEQYF
>15|-|TRBD1|TRBV5-1|TRBJ1-6
TGCGCCAGCAGCGTAGACCTGACAGGGGTTGCACCCCTCCACTTT
CASSVDLTGVAPLHF
>19|-|-|TRBV10-2|TRBJ2-3
TGCGCCAGCAGTGAGTCTCAGGGGCAAACAAATTCTAGCACAGATACGCAGTATTTT
CASSESQGQTNSSTDTQYF
>12|-|-|TRBV6-5|TRBJ2-1
TGTGCCAGCAGCCCCCGTTACAATGAGCAGTTCTTC
CASSPRYNEQFF
>14|-|-|TRBV19|TRBJ2-7
TGTGCCAGTAGTGCGACTACGGGCCGCTACGAGCAGTACTTC
CASSATTGRYEQYF
>16|-|TRBD2|TRBV5-1|TRBJ2-1
TGCGCCAGCAGCTATTTAGCGGGGGCAAACTACAATGAGCAGTTCTTC
CASSYLAGANYNEQFF
>14|-|TRBD1|TRBV7-8|TRBJ2-7
TGTGCCAGCAGCCAGGGACAGGCTAACTACGAGCAGTACTTC
CASSQGQANYEQYF
>17|-|TRBD2|TRBV4-2|TRBJ2-5
TGTGCCAGCAGCCAAGGACTAGCGGGGGGGCCCGGAGAGACCCAGTACTTC
CASSQGLAGGPGETQYF